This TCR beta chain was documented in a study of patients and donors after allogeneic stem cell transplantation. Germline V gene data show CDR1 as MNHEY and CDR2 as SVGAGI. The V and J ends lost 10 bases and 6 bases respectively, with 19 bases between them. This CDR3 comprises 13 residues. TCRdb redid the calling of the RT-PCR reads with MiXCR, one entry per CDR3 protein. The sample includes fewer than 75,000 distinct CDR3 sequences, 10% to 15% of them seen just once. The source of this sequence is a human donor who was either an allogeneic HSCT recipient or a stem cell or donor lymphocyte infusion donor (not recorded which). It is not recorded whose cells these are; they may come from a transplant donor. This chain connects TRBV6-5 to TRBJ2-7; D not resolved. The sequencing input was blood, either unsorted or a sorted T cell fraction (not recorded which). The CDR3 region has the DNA TGTGCCACCACCGAGAGGCAGGCAGGCGAGCAGTACTTC. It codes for CATTERQAGEQYF.